This T cell receptor beta chain emerged from a study of T cells in Graves' hyperthyroidism and ophthalmopathy. Note on this clonotype: The antigen is unknown.

Sampled blood dates from first hyperthyroidism diagnosis, and it precedes any ophthalmopathy symptoms. Findings and limits, study-wide: Also found in blood were most expanded thyroid clonotypes above 0.001.

The investigators amplified TCR beta CDR3 regions from RNA transcripts. Primed by the HTBI set, a first-round RT-PCR was run on the TCR CDR3. TCRdb reprocessed the multiplex PCR reads via MiXCR and lists one record per CDR3 protein. The sample includes about 280,000 distinct CDR3 sequences, approximately 26% of them seen just once. CDR3 length: 16 amino acids. Germline V gives CDR1 SGHRS, CDR2 YFSETQ. V shed 1 base and J shed 0 bases, with 8 bases lying between them. Sequencing was carried out using blood. The chain joins TRBV5-1 to TRBJ2-6; D ambiguous. This TCR came from a man aged 35 to 55 with Graves' hyperthyroidism that later progressed to Graves' ophthalmopathy. The CDR3 nucleotides are TGCGCCAGCAGCTTGTTGGTTGCCTCTGGGGCCAACGTCCTGACTTTC. Translated: CASSLLVASGANVLTF.